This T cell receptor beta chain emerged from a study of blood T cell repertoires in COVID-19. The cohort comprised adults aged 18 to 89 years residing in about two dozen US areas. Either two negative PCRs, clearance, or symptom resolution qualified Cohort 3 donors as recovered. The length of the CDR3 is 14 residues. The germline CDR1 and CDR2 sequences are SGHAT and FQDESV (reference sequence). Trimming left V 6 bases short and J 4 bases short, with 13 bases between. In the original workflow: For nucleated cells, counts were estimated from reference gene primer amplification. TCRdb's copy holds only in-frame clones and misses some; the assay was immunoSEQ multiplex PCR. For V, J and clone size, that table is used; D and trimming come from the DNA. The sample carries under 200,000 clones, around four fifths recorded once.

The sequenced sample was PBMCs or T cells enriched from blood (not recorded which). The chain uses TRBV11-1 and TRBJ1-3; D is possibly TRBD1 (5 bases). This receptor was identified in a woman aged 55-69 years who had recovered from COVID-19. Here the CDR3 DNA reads TGTGCCAGCAGACAAATGGGGGGAGGAAACACCATATATTTT. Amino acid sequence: CASRQMGGGNTIYF.